Following are 25 T cell receptor beta chains from one sample sequenced in a study of blood T cell repertoires in COVID-19. TCRdb's copy holds only in-frame clones and misses some; the assay was immunoSEQ multiplex PCR. The table includes 80,000 to 95,000 clones, 75% to 90% detected once. Sequenced: peripheral blood. The receptor set was obtained from a woman older than 75 with active or convalescent COVID-19.

The rearrangement joins TRBV20-1 to TRBJ2-1, with 8 bases that match TRBD2. This CDR3 comprises 15 residues. From germline, CDR1 is DFQATT and CDR2 SNEGSKA (reference sequence). Trimming cost V 3 bases and J 2 bases; bases outside gene matches: 6. CDR3 nucleotides: TGCAGTGCTAGTGGGGCGGGAGGTGCCTACAATGAGCAGTTCTTC. Translation: CSASGAGGAYNEQFF.

V gene TRBV12-5 combines with J gene TRBJ2-7; D gene unclear. Germline V gene lookup returns CDR1 LGHNT and CDR2 FRNRAP. Trimming stripped 4 bases from V and 3 bases from J, with 4 bases between. This CDR3 contains 11 residues. CDR3 region: CASGSHYEQYF. In DNA form, the CDR3 reads TGTGCTAGTGGTTCCCACTACGAGCAGTACTTC.

This chain connects TRBV5-4 to TRBJ2-5; the D is unclear. The CDR3 is 13 residues long. CDR1 is SGHNT and CDR2 is YYREEE in the germline V gene (reference sequence). V gave up 2 bases and J gave up 2 bases, with 7 bases separating them. The CDR3 DNA is TGTGCCAGCAGCTTTACACAGCAAGAGACCCAGTACTTC. Translated, it gives CASSFTQQETQYF. The entire variable domain, with the rest obtained from reference TRBV5-4 and TRBJ2-5, is as follows: ETGVTQSPTHLIKTRGQQVTLRCSSQSGHNTVSWYQQALGQGPQFIFQYYREEENGRGNFPPRFSGLQFPNYSSELNVNALELDDSALYLCASSFTQQETQYFGPGTRLLVL.

The V and J genes are TRBV4-1 and TRBJ1-1, with 7 bases that match TRBD1. CDR3 length: 15 residues. Germline V CDR1 and CDR2: MGHRA, YSYEKL. J was trimmed by 5 bases and V by 2 bases; bases with no gene match: 8. As DNA, the CDR3 is TGCGCCAGCAGCCAACTGACAGGGTCTCTAACTGAAGCTTTCTTT. Translation gives CASSQLTGSLTEAFF.

This sequence joins TRBV28 and TRBJ1-2; D is possibly TRBD1 (6 bases). This CDR3 has 15 residues. V shed 3 bases and J shed 2 bases, with 13 bases lying between them. Germline-derived CDR1 and CDR2 are MDHEN and SYDVKM. CDR3 nucleotide sequence: TGTGCCAGCAGTTTCTGGGACAATAACAACTATGGCTACACCTTC. Translating it yields CASSFWDNNNYGYTF.

CDR3 bases: TGTGCCAGCAGCTTTGAGGGCGTTTCGTCTGGCACAGATACGCAGTATTTT. Translated: CASSFEGVSSGTDTQYF. The V gene is TRBV5-5, the J gene TRBJ2-3, with a possible D match to TRBD2 (5 bases). CDR1 and CDR2 from the germline V gene are SGHKS and YYEKEE (reference sequence). V dropped 2 bases and J dropped 1 base, with 17 bases sitting between them. The CDR3 spans 17 residues.

The chain carries TRBV12-5 and TRBJ1-5; TRBD1 aligns across 7 bases. V lost 1 base, J lost 3 bases, and 3 bases stayed unmatched. The germline CDR1 and CDR2 sequences are LGHNT and FRNRAP. This CDR3 is built from 15 residues. CDR3 nucleotides: TGTGCTAGTGGTTTGGACAGGGGCCCCAATCAGCCCCAGCATTTT. Protein product: CASGLDRGPNQPQHF.

The chain recombines TRBV5-6 with TRBJ1-2; D not resolved. Trimming shortened V by 1 base and J by 8 bases, and 6 bases separated the two germline ends. The germline V gene has CDR1 SGHDT and CDR2 YYEEEE. This CDR3 has 11 residues. CDR3 in DNA: TGTGCCAGCAGCTTGCTAGACGGCTACACCTTC. It specifies CASSLLDGYTF.

The V and J genes are TRBV2 and TRBJ1-1, with a weak D call TRBD1 (6 bases). V lost 2 bases and J lost 0, with 10 bases in between. The CDR3 sequence is 15 residues long. Germline V gene lookup returns CDR1 SNHLY and CDR2 FYNNEI. The CDR3 DNA sequence: TGTGCCAGCAGTGAACTCGGGACACTGAACACTGAAGCTTTCTTT. It yields the protein CASSELGTLNTEAFF.

The chain couples TRBV2 to TRBJ2-7; no clear D. The V end was cut by 2 bases, the J end by 3 bases, with 11 bases between. The CDR3 has 14 amino acids. Germline assignment: CDR1 SNHLY and CDR2 FYNNEI. The CDR3 sequence is CASSEIQAHYEQYF. CDR3 nucleotides: TGTGCCAGCAGTGAAATCCAGGCGCACTACGAGCAGTACTTC.

The chain employs TRBV18 and TRBJ2-2, with 7 bases lining up with TRBD2. CDR3 length equals 15 residues. Trimming at V came to 0 bases and at J to 4 bases, leaving 2 bases not matched to a gene. Germline loops: CDR1 KGHSH, CDR2 LQKENI. The CDR3 here is CASSPPGGSTGELFF. DNA for the CDR3: TGTGCCAGCTCACCACCGGGGGGGAGCACCGGGGAGCTGTTTTTT.

This rearrangement joins TRBV7-2 to TRBJ2-5, with 10 bases that match TRBD2. The CDR3 covers 16 residues. J gave up 2 bases and V 6 bases, and 9 bases lay outside the gene matches. Germline lookup yields CDR1 SGHTA and CDR2 FQGNSA. CDR3 nucleotide sequence: TGTGCCAGCAGTCGCGTCTCTAGCGGGGGACAAGAGACCCAGTACTTC. Its translation: CASSRVSSGGQETQYF.

The gene calls are TRBV12-5 and TRBJ1-1, with 9 positions matching TRBD1. The germline V gene has CDR1 LGHNT and CDR2 FRNRAP. Unmatched junction bases numbered 8, after V lost 7 bases and J lost 5 bases. There are 14 residues in the CDR3. The CDR3 bases are TGTGCTAGTGCCAAACAGGGGGCTTTGACTGAAGCTTTCTTT. Protein sequence: CASAKQGALTEAFF.

The V and J genes are TRBV7-2 and TRBJ1-2; D is ambiguous. Looked up from germline, CDR1 is SGHTA and CDR2 is FQGNSA. The CDR3 spans 15 residues. V shed 1 base and J shed 4 bases, with 13 bases lying between them. For the CDR3, the DNA is TGTGCCAGCAGCTTAGTTACGGGGAAGAGCTATGGCTACACCTTC. Amino acid sequence: CASSLVTGKSYGYTF.

This rearrangement joins TRBV11-3 to TRBJ2-2; the match to TRBD2 covers 8 bases. J lost 5 bases, V lost 0 bases, and 8 bases had no gene match. The CDR3 spans 17 residues. Germline V CDR1 and CDR2: SGHNT, YENEEA. CDR3 coding DNA: TGTGCCAGCAGCTTAGACCCCAGCGGGGGCCTAACCGGGGAGCTGTTTTTT. Amino acid sequence: CASSLDPSGGLTGELFF.

The chain carries TRBV9 and TRBJ2-1; maybe TRBD1 (6 bases). With 8 bases removed from V and 5 bases from J, the gap between germline ends came to 14 bases. The CDR3 extends over 13 amino acids. Looked up from germline, CDR1 is SGDLS and CDR2 is YYNGEE. The CDR3 DNA is TGTGCCAGTCAACAGGGAAGCGACAATGAGCAGTTCTTC. Its protein product is CASQQGSDNEQFF.

This clone appeared once. This chain joins TRBV6-4 and TRBJ2-1; unclear D gene. The CDR3 has 15 amino acids. V lost 5 bases to trimming and J lost 0 bases, with 11 bases between them. Germline V gene lookup returns CDR1 MRHNA and CDR2 SNTAGT. The CDR3 loop reads CASSPELSSYNEQFF. CDR3 DNA sequence: TGTGCCAGCAGTCCCGAGTTAAGCTCCTACAATGAGCAGTTCTTC.

V gene TRBV6-2 or TRBV6-3 combines with J gene TRBJ2-2; D may be TRBD2 (5 bases). The CDR3 is made up of 16 amino acids. CDR1 and CDR2 (germline): MNHEY, SVGEGT. With 6 bases removed from V and 0 bases from J, the gap between germline ends came to 14 bases. CDR3 amino acids: CASSPTGVTNTGELFF. CDR3 bases: TGTGCCAGCAGCCCGACCGGGGTAACGAACACCGGGGAGCTGTTTTTT.

The chain is built from TRBV12-5 and TRBJ2-7, with 7 positions matching TRBD2. After removal of 3 bases from V and 1 base from J, the junction contained 12 bases not matched to a gene. The CDR3 spans 17 residues. The germline gives CDR1 LGHNT, CDR2 FRNRAP. In nucleotides, the CDR3 is TGTGCTAGTGGTTTCAGCGGCGGGGGTTCCTCTTCCTACGAGCAGTACTTC. Protein: CASGFSGGGSSSYEQYF. Drawing the rest from reference TRBV12-5 and TRBJ2-7, the complete variable domain is DARVTQTPRHKVTEMGQEVTMRCQPILGHNTVFWYRQTMMQGLELLAYFRNRAPLDDSGMPKDRFSAEMPDATLATLKIQPSEPRDSAVYFCASGFSGGGSSSYEQYFGPGTRLTVT.

This chain links TRBV28 with TRBJ2-6, with TRBD1 matching over 8 bases. The germline gives CDR1 MDHEN, CDR2 SYDVKM. Losses at the gene ends were 6 bases for V and 2 bases for J; bases not matched to a gene: 15. This CDR3 has 19 amino acids. The CDR3 here is CASSLIGQGALTGANVLTF. The CDR3 DNA reads TGTGCCAGCAGCCTGATTGGCCAGGGGGCATTGACTGGGGCCAACGTCCTGACTTTC.

V and J are TRBV30 and TRBJ1-6; TRBD1 might be the D (6 bases). In germline, CDR1 is GTSNPN, CDR2 SVGIG (reference sequence). This CDR3 is 16 amino acids long. Trimming took off 7 bases at V and 0 bases at J, with 16 bases between the two ends. CDR3 residues: CASPIGGDSYNSPLHF. CDR3 nucleotides: TGTGCCTCCCCTATAGGGGGTGACTCCTATAATTCACCCCTCCACTTT.

This CDR3 reads CASSLELASFYEQYF. Written as DNA, the CDR3 is TGCGCCAGCAGCTTGGAATTAGCGTCGTTCTACGAGCAGTACTTC. V is TRBV5-1 and J is TRBJ2-7; D may be TRBD2 (5 bases). This CDR3 comprises 15 residues. V shed 0 bases and J shed 3 bases, with 13 bases lying between them. CDR1 is SGHRS, CDR2 YFSETQ, per germline.

CDR3 in amino acids: CASSFGGGEETQYF. CDR3 nucleotides: TGCGCCAGCAGCTTTGGGGGGGGCGAGGAGACCCAGTACTTC. J is TRBJ2-5 and V is TRBV5-1; D might be TRBD2 (7 bases). The CDR3 runs 14 residues. Trimming removed 2 bases at V and 5 bases at J, with 13 bases between. Germline CDR1 is SGHRS and CDR2 is YFSETQ.

The chain links TRBV23-1 to TRBJ1-1, with TRBD1 as a possible D gene (6 bases). TRBV23-1 counts as an open reading frame of uncertain function. V was pared by 0 bases and J by 0 bases, with 20 bases between. This CDR3 region has 19 residues. Written as DNA, the CDR3 is TGCGCCAGCAGTCAATCGAACAGGGACCGGGTTAATCTGAACACTGAAGCTTTCTTT. It specifies CASSQSNRDRVNLNTEAFF.

This clone was seen just once. The chain has TRBV19 and TRBJ2-3; 7 bases line up with TRBD2. The CDR3 spans 14 residues. V trimming: 4 bases; J trimming: 2 bases; junction bases outside the gene matches: 3. Germline-derived CDR1 and CDR2 are LNHDA and SQIVND (reference sequence). In nucleotides, the CDR3 is TGTGCCAGTAGTAAGGGACTATTCACAGATACGCAGTATTTT. Translated: CASSKGLFTDTQYF.